This entry lists 18 T cell receptor beta chains sequenced from one sample in a study of technical replicates of blood from several donors. The method was immunoSEQ multiplex PCR; TCRdb's version includes in-frame clones alone and lacks a portion of them. This repertoire shows approximately 68,000 clones, about 97% found once; its top ten account for approximately 0.3%. Sequencing used T cells isolated from PBMCs. Every receptor here comes from a human donor in good health.

The chain recombines TRBV4-3 with TRBJ2-7; 10 nucleotides agree with TRBD2. Looked up from germline, CDR1 is LGHNA and CDR2 is YSLEER. With V trimmed by 0 bases and J by 6 bases, 5 bases remained unmatched. The CDR3 spans 15 residues. In DNA form, the CDR3 reads TGCGCCAGCAGCCAAGATCGGACTAGCGGCATCGAGCAGTACTTC. As protein: CASSQDRTSGIEQYF.

The chain employs TRBV19 and TRBJ1-2; D call uncertain. CDR1 is LNHDA, CDR2 SQIVND, per germline (reference sequence). The CDR3 covers 13 residues. Trimming left V 8 bases short and J 4 bases short, with 14 bases between. CDR3 protein: CASRSGELYGYTF. The CDR3 DNA sequence: TGTGCCAGTCGATCGGGAGAACTCTATGGCTACACCTTC.

This chain uses TRBV5-8 with TRBJ2-5, with TRBD1 identical over 9 bases. This CDR3 is built from 13 residues. V gave up 3 bases and J gave up 3 bases; unmatched junction bases: 0. The germline gives CDR1 SGHTS, CDR2 YDEGEE. In DNA form, the CDR3 reads TGTGCCAGCAGCTGGGACAGGGAAGAGACCCAGTACTTC. Translation gives CASSWDREETQYF.

CDR3 sequence reads: CASSAGRAAEQYF. CDR3 nucleotide sequence: TGTGCCAGCAGTGCGGGGAGGGCGGCCGAGCAGTACTTC. The V and J genes are TRBV25-1 and TRBJ2-7; TRBD2 matches at 7 bases. The CDR3 totals 13 residues. Germline V gene sequence: CDR1 MGHDK, CDR2 SYGVNS. Trimming cost V 4 bases and J 6 bases; bases outside gene matches: 6.

The V and J genes are TRBV28 and TRBJ1-5; the D is unclear. The CDR3 contains 11 residues. Germline V gene lookup returns CDR1 MDHEN and CDR2 SYDVKM. V lost 6 bases and J 3 bases, leaving 3 bases between the germline ends. DNA for the CDR3: TGTGCCAGCAGCAACAATCAGCCCCAGCATTTT. Protein product: CASSNNQPQHF.

This clone was seen only once. The CDR3 loop is CASSVTSFYGYTF. CDR3 bases: TGTGCCAGCAGCGTTACGAGTTTCTATGGCTACACCTTC. The J gene is TRBJ1-2, the V gene TRBV9; D ambiguous. This CDR3 contains 13 residues. Trimming removed 2 bases from V and 4 bases from J, with 9 bases in between. Germline values: CDR1 SGDLS, CDR2 YYNGEE. Full variable domain (remainder filled in from reference TRBV9 and TRBJ1-2): DSGVTQTPKHLITATGQRVTLRCSPRSGDLSVYWYQQSLDQGLQFLIQYYNGEERAKGNILERFSAQQFPDLHSELNLSSLELGDSALYFCASSVTSFYGYTFGSGTRLTVV.

This chain uses TRBV27 with TRBJ2-1, with 11 positions matching TRBD2. This CDR3 comprises 17 residues. Per the germline V gene, CDR1 is MNHEY and CDR2 is SMNVEV (reference sequence). Trimming at V came to 5 bases and at J to 4 bases, leaving 10 bases not matched to a gene. CDR3 amino acids: CASSILRGTSGYNEQFF. In nucleotides, the CDR3 is TGTGCCAGCAGTATCCTCCGGGGGACTAGCGGTTACAATGAGCAGTTCTTC.

The chain carries TRBV28 and TRBJ2-5; TRBD2 agrees at 9 bases. V shed 6 bases, J shed 5 bases, and the junction held 7 bases outside the gene matches. Per germline, CDR1 MDHEN and CDR2 SYDVKM. There are 14 residues in the CDR3. As DNA, the CDR3 is TGTGCCAGCAGGAATCTAGCGGGAAGGGAGACCCAGTACTTC. Its translation: CASRNLAGRETQYF.

The V call is TRBV5-4, the J call TRBJ1-4; no clear D. Trimming took off 2 bases at V and 0 bases at J, with 5 bases between the two ends. The CDR3 has 14 amino acids. Germline V lookup: CDR1 SGHNT, CDR2 YYREEE (reference sequence). CDR3 loop: CASSLAATNEKLFF. The CDR3 DNA sequence: TGTGCCAGCAGCTTAGCTGCAACTAATGAAAAACTGTTTTTT.

This clone came up once. The gene calls are TRBV4-2 and TRBJ1-2, with a tentative D call TRBD1 (6 bases). Trimming removed 4 bases from V and 4 bases from J, with 13 bases in between. CDR1 and CDR2 (germline): LGHNA, YNFKEQ. The CDR3 is 14 residues long. The CDR3 region is CASSLGGASYGYTF. In nucleotides, the CDR3 is TGTGCCAGCAGCCTCGGGGGGGCAAGCTATGGCTACACCTTC.

The chain carries TRBV27 and TRBJ2-3, with 11 bases that match TRBD2. Germline CDR1 is MNHEY and CDR2 is SMNVEV (reference sequence). The J segment lost 4 bases and the V segment lost 1 base, leaving 4 bases of the junction unmatched. The CDR3 has 16 amino acids. This CDR3 is CASSLYSGRASDTQYF. The CDR3 DNA follows: TGTGCCAGCAGTTTATATAGCGGGAGGGCCTCAGATACGCAGTATTTT.

The V and J genes are TRBV7-4 and TRBJ1-3; D unclear. Trimming took 3 bases from V and 2 from J, leaving 8 bases between them. CDR1 and CDR2 (germline): SGHVT, SQSDAQ. The CDR3 extends over 14 amino acids. CDR3 sequence (DNA): TGTGCCAGCAGCTTTTGGGCACCTGGAAACACCATATATTTT. It yields the protein CASSFWAPGNTIYF.

This sequence joins TRBV6-5 and TRBJ1-5; TRBD1 might be the D (6 bases). V was cut by 2 bases and J by 3 bases, with 8 bases left in between. Germline values: CDR1 MNHEY, CDR2 SVGAGI. The CDR3 extends over 14 amino acids. Written as DNA, the CDR3 is TGTGCCAGCAGTTACGGACAGTTCAATCAGCCCCAGCATTTT. Residues: CASSYGQFNQPQHF.

A few counts support this clone. The chain employs TRBV7-2 and TRBJ2-1, with D possibly TRBD2 on 5 matching bases. This CDR3 is built from 14 residues. From germline, CDR1 is SGHTA and CDR2 FQGNSA. V gave up 5 bases and J gave up 8 bases, with 16 bases separating them. CDR3 nucleotide sequence: TGTGCCAGCAGCACTAGGGTCTACCGAGATGAGCAGTTCTTC. Encoded protein: CASSTRVYRDEQFF.

This rearrangement joins TRBV6-5 to TRBJ2-3, with D unresolved. In germline, CDR1 is MNHEY, CDR2 SVGAGI. This CDR3 has 15 residues. V lost 0 bases and J 3 bases, leaving 10 bases between the germline ends. This CDR3 is CASSYSSSPTDTQYF. The CDR3 DNA reads TGTGCCAGCAGTTACTCTAGTTCTCCTACAGATACGCAGTATTTT.

This clone has only one observation. The chain is built from TRBV7-8 and TRBJ2-7; a possible D gene is TRBD1 (5 bases). Trimming took off 4 bases at V and 0 bases at J, with 13 bases between the two ends. From germline, CDR1 is SGHVS and CDR2 FQNEAQ. This CDR3 region has 15 residues. CDR3 protein: CASSSVRGISYEQYF. The DNA of the CDR3 is TGTGCCAGCAGCTCGGTAAGGGGCATCTCCTACGAGCAGTACTTC.

This clone has a single count. J is TRBJ2-7 and V is TRBV7-2; D is ambiguous. Per germline, CDR1 SGHTA and CDR2 FQGNSA. The CDR3 is 13 amino acids. Trimming shortened V by 7 bases and J by 7 bases, and 17 bases separated the two germline ends. The CDR3 DNA reads TGTGCCAGCACCTGGCCAGCTTACGGGGAGCAGTACTTC. Translation: CASTWPAYGEQYF.

The chain joins TRBV28 to TRBJ2-7; the match to TRBD1 covers 7 bases. The CDR3 is made up of 12 amino acids. Germline values: CDR1 MDHEN, CDR2 SYDVKM. V was clipped by 10 bases and J by 3 bases; unmatched bases: 6. The CDR3 loop reads CATRTGLYEQYF. CDR3 DNA sequence: TGTGCCACCAGGACAGGACTCTACGAGCAGTACTTC.